Listed below are T cell receptor beta chains from one sample, sequenced in a study of cytomegalovirus exposure and HLA in healthy donors. Method: immunoSEQ multiplex PCR; TCRdb's copy keeps in-frame clones and lacks some. This table holds hundreds of thousands of clones, just over 75% found once. The sequenced sample consisted of PBMCs. The receptor source for this set is a woman in her sixties in good health and CMV-seropositive. The CDR3 runs from the conserved cysteine through the conserved F or W. The order of the fields is CDR3 protein, CDR3 DNA, J gene, D gene, V gene, clone size. A D gene is named only where the DNA matches it firmly. Size is stated for part of the rows, as once, few or many counts, or as a class when the clone is expanded.

CASSRRVGSVGELFF	TGTGCCAGCAGCCGGAGGGTAGGGTCAGTCGGGGAGCTGTTTTTT	TRBJ2-2	.	TRBV28	.
CASSSFLAGGAKNIQYF	TGTGCCAGCAGCTCGTTTCTAGCGGGAGGAGCCAAAAACATTCAGTACTTC	TRBJ2-4	TRBD2	TRBV7-8	few
CASSHGVAGGREQFF	TGTGCCAGCAGCCATGGGGTAGCGGGGGGGCGAGAGCAGTTCTTC	TRBJ2-1	TRBD2	TRBV7-2	.
CASSLGGVRGEKLFF	TGTGCCAGCAGCCTAGGGGGGGTTCGCGGTGAAAAACTGTTTTTT	TRBJ1-4	.	TRBV28	.
CASSSLSYEQYF	TGTGCCAGCAGTTCCCTCTCCTACGAGCAGTACTTC	TRBJ2-7	.	TRBV27	.
CASSGGQLQAFF	TGTGCCAGCAGCGGAGGACAGCTTCAAGCTTTCTTT	TRBJ1-1	.	TRBV16	.
CASSLAQETQYF	TGCGCCAGCAGCTTGGCTCAAGAGACCCAGTACTTC	TRBJ2-5	.	TRBV5-1	.
CASSRGVRDTIYF	TGTGCCAGCAGCCGGGGGGTTAGAGACACCATATATTTT	TRBJ1-3	.	TRBV7-2	.
CAISEWGQGGAFF	TGTGCCATCAGTGAGTGGGGTCAAGGGGGAGCTTTCTTT	TRBJ1-1	.	TRBV10-3	.
CASSPSGSSYNEQFF	TGTGCCAGCAGCCCTAGCGGGAGCTCCTACAATGAGCAGTTCTTC	TRBJ2-1	TRBD2	TRBV7-2	.
CASLSGQGGDEQYF	TGTGCCAGCCTCTCCGGACAGGGGGGAGACGAGCAGTACTTC	TRBJ2-7	TRBD1	TRBV28	.
CASSMWDRNTGGLFF	TGTGCCAGCAGTATGTGGGATCGAAACACCGGGGGGCTGTTTTTT	TRBJ2-2	.	TRBV6-1	.
CASSTSGFNEQFF	TGCGCCAGCAGTACTAGCGGGTTTAATGAGCAGTTCTTC	TRBJ2-1	TRBD2	TRBV10-2	.
CASSPGVTNTEAFF	TGTGCCAGCTCACCGGGAGTGACGAACACTGAAGCTTTCTTT	TRBJ1-1	.	TRBV18	.
CASSLDLFSNEQFF	TGTGCCAGCAGCTTAGACCTCTTTTCCAATGAGCAGTTCTTC	TRBJ2-1	.	TRBV11-3	.
CASRGHTTDTQYF	TGTGCCAGCAGGGGACACACCACAGATACGCAGTATTTT	TRBJ2-3	.	TRBV6-5	.
CASSPDRVTIEAFF	TGTGCCAGCAGCCCGGACAGGGTAACCATTGAAGCTTTCTTT	TRBJ1-1	TRBD1	TRBV7-9	.
CATSAIATYEQYF	TGTGCCACCAGTGCAATAGCGACCTACGAGCAGTACTTC	TRBJ2-7	.	TRBV15	.
CASSEGPSLYEAFF	TGTGCCAGCAGTGAGGGCCCGAGCCTTTATGAAGCTTTCTTT	TRBJ1-1	.	TRBV6-1	few
CASSRRTTNEQFF	TGTGCCAGCAGCCGCCGGACTACAAATGAGCAGTTCTTC	TRBJ2-1	.	TRBV7-2	.
CASSSSGEETQYF	TGCGCCAGCAGCTCAAGCGGGGAAGAGACCCAGTACTTC	TRBJ2-5	TRBD2	TRBV5-1	.